The clone carrying this T cell receptor beta chain has more than one count but fewer than ten. Original processing notes: Amplification from reference gene primers served as the basis for estimated nucleated cell counts. TCRdb keeps only in-frame clones here, not all; method: immunoSEQ multiplex PCR. V and J calls and clone size are given by that table; D and trimming were obtained from the DNA. The sample lists about 70,000 clones; about four fifths were seen once. Germline CDR1 is SGHNT and CDR2 is YYREEE (reference sequence). The V and J ends lost 3 bases and 4 bases respectively, with 11 bases between them. This CDR3 region has 15 residues. This record comes from a study of blood T cell repertoires in COVID-19. Across the study: COVID-19 samples from acute and convalescent phases originated in the United States, Italy and Spain. The cDNA or gDNA used as material had been derived from T cells, B-cell-depleted T cells, or PBMCs.

The sequenced material came from peripheral blood. The TCR sequence derives from a woman over 75 with active or convalescent COVID-19. The V call is TRBV5-4, the J call TRBJ1-6, with unresolved D. The CDR3 reads CASSYSSRYNSPLHF. The CDR3 DNA follows: TGTGCCAGCAGCTACTCTTCGCGGTATAATTCACCCCTCCACTTT.